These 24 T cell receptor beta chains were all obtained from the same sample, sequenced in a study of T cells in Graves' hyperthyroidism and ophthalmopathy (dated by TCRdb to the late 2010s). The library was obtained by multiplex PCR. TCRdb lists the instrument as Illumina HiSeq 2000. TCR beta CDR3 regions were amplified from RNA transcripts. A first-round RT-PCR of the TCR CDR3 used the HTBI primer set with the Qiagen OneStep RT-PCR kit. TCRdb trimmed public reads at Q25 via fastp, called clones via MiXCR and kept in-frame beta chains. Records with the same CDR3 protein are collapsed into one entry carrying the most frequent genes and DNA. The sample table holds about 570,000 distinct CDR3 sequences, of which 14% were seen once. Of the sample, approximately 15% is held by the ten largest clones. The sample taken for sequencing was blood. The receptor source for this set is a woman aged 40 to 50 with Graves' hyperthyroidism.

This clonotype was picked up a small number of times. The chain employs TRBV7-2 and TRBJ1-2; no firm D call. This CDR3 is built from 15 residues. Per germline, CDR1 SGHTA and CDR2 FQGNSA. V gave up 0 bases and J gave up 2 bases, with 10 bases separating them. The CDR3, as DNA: TGTGCCAGCAGCTTAGCACCGGGGATGAACTATGGCTACACCTTC. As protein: CASSLAPGMNYGYTF.

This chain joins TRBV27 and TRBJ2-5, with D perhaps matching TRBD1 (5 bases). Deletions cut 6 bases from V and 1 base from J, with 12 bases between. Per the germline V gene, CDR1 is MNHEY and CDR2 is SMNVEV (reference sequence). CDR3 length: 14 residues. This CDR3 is CASRSRTPQETQYF. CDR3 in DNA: TGTGCCAGCAGATCCAGGACACCCCAAGAGACCCAGTACTTC.

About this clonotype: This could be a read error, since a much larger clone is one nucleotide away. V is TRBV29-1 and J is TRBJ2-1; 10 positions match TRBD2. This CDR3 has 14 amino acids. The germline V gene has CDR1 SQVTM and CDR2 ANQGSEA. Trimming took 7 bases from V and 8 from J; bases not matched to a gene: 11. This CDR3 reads CSGGRASGSYEQFF. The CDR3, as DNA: TGCAGCGGGGGGAGAGCTAGCGGGAGCTATGAGCAGTTCTTC.

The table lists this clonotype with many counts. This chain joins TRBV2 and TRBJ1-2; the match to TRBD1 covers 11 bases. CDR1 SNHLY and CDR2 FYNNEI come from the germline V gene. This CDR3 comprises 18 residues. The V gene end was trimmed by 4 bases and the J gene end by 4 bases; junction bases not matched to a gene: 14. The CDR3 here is CASSVIVLGQGDFYGYTF. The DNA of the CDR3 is TGTGCCAGCAGTGTTATTGTTCTGGGACAGGGGGATTTCTATGGCTACACCTTC.

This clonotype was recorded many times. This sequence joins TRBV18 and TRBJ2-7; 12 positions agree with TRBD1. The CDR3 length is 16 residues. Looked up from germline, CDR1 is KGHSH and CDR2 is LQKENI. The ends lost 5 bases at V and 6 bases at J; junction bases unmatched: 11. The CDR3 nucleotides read TGTGCCAGCTCATCGGGACAGGGGGCTCCGACGAGCGAGCAGTACTTC. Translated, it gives CASSSGQGAPTSEQYF.

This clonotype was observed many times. CDR3 sequence reads: CASSTDHEKLFF. The CDR3 DNA is TGTGCCAGCAGTACGGACCATGAAAAACTGTTTTTT. V usage is TRBV2 and J usage is TRBJ1-4; no definite D call. Germline CDR1 is SNHLY and CDR2 is FYNNEI. The V and J ends lost 5 bases and 6 bases respectively, with 7 bases between them. This CDR3 contains 12 residues.

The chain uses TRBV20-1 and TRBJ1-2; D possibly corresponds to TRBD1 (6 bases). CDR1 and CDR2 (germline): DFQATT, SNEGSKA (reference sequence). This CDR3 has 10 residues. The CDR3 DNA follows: TGCAGCGTTCTAACAGGGATTAGAACCTTC. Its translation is CSVLTGIRTF.

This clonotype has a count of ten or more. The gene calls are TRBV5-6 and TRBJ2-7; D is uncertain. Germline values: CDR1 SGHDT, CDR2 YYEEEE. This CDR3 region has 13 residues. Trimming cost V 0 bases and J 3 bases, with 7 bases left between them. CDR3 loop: CASSLDLLYEQYF. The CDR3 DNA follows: TGTGCCAGCAGCTTGGATCTGCTCTACGAGCAGTACTTC.

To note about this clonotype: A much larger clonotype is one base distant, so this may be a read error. The CDR3: CSARRLHYNEQSF. CDR3 nucleotides: TGCAGTGCTAGAAGACTACACTACAATGAGCAGTCCTTC. The rearrangement uses TRBV20-1 and TRBJ2-1, with D tentatively TRBD2 (5 bases). In germline, CDR1 is DFQATT, CDR2 SNEGSKA (reference sequence). This CDR3 has 13 residues.

The CDR3, as DNA: TGTGCCAGTTGCCGAGCAACTAATGAAAAACTGTTTTTT. Translated, it gives CASCRATNEKLFF. The chain employs TRBV6-1 and TRBJ1-4; D uncertain. Per germline, CDR1 MNHNS and CDR2 SASEGT. The CDR3 is 13 residues long. V was shortened by 9 bases and J by 0 bases, with 8 bases between the two germline ends.

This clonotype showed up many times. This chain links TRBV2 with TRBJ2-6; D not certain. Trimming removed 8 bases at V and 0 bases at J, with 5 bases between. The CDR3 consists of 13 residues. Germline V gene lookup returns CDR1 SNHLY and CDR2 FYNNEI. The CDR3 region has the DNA TGTGCCAGCTGTAGCTCTGGGGCCAACGTCCTGACTTTC. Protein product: CASCSSGANVLTF.

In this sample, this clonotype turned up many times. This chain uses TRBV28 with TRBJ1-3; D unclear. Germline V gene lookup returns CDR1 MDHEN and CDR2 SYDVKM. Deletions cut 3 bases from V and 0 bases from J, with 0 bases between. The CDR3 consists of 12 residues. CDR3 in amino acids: CASSFSGNTIYF. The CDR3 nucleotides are TGTGCCAGCAGTTTCTCTGGAAACACCATATATTTT.

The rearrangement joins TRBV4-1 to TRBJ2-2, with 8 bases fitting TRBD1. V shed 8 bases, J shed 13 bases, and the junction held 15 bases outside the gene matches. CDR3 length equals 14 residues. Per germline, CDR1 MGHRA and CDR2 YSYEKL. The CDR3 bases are TGCGCCAGCCGAGAGAGACAGGGGACCGCGTGGCTGTTTTTT. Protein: CASRERQGTAWLFF.

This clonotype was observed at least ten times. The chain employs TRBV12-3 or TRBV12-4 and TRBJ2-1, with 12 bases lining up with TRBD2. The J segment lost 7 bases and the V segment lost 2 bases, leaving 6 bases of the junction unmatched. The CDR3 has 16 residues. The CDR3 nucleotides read TGTGCCAGCAGTTTATCCGCTAGCGGGAGGGTTAATGAGCAGTTCTTC. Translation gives CASSLSASGRVNEQFF.

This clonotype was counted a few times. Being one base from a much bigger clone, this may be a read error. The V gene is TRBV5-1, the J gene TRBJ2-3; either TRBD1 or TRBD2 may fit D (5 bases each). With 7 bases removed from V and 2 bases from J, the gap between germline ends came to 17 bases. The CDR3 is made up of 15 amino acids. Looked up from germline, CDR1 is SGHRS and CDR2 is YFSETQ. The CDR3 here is CASGANPGTTDTQYF. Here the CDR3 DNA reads TGCGCCAGCGGCGCGAACCCAGGGACCACAGATACGCAGTATTTT.

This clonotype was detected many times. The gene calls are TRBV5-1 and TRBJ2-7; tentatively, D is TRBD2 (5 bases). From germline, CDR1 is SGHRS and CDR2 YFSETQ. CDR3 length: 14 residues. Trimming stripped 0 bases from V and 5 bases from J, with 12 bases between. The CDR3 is CASSLETAGNEQYF. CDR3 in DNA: TGCGCCAGCAGCTTGGAGACGGCCGGGAACGAGCAGTACTTC.

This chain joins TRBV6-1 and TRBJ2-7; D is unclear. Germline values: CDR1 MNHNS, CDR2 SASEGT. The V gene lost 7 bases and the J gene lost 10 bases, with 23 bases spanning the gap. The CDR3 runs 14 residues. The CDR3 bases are TGTGCCAGCACTTCCATACGGGCTTTTACGCGTCAGTACTTC. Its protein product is CASTSIRAFTRQYF.

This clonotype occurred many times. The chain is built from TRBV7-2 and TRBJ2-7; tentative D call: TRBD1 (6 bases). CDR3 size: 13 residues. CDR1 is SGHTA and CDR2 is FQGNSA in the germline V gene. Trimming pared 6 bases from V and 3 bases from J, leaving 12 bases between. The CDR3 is CASSWGQFYEQYF. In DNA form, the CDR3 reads TGTGCCAGCAGTTGGGGGCAATTCTACGAGCAGTACTTC.

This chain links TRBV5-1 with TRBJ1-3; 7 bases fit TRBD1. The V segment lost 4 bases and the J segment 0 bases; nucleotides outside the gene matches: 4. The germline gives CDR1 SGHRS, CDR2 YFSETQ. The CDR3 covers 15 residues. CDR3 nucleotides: TGCGCCAGCAGCCCGACAGGGACCTCTGGAAACACCATATATTTT. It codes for CASSPTGTSGNTIYF.

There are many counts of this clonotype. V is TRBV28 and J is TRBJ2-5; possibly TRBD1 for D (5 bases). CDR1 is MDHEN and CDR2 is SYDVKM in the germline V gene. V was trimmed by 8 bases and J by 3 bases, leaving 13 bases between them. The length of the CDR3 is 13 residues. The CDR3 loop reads CASRLGREETQYF. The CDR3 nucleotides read TGTGCCAGCCGATTAGGCAGGGAAGAGACCCAGTACTTC.

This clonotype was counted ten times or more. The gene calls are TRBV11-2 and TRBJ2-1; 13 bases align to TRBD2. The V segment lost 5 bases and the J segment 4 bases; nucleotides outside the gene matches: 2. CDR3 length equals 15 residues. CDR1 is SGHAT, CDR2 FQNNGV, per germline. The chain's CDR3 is CASSVLAGGYNEQFF. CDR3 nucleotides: TGTGCCAGCAGCGTACTAGCGGGAGGGTACAATGAGCAGTTCTTC.

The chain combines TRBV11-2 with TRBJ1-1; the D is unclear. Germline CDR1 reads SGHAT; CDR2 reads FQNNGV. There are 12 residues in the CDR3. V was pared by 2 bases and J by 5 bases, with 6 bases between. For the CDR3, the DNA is TGTGCCAGCAGCTTAAGAAGAACTGAAGCTTTCTTT. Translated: CASSLRRTEAFF. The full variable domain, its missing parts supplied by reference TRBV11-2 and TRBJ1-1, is EAGVAQSPRYKIIEKRQSVAFWCNPISGHATLYWYQQILGQGPKLLIQFQNNGVVDDSQLPKDRFSAERLKGVDSTLKIQPAKLEDSAVYLCASSLRRTEAFFGQGTRLTVV.

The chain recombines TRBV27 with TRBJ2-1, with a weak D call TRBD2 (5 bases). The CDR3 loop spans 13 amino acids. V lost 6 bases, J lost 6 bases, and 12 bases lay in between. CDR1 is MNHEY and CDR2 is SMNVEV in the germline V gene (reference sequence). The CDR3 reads CASRQTGSNEQFF. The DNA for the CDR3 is TGTGCCAGCAGACAGACGGGAAGCAATGAGCAGTTCTTC.

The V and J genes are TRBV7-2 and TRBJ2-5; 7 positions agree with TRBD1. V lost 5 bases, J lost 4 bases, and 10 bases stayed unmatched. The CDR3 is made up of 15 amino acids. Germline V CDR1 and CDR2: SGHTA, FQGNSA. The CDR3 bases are TGTGCCAGCAGCCCCCACAGGGGTAATGGAGAGACCCAGTACTTC. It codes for CASSPHRGNGETQYF.